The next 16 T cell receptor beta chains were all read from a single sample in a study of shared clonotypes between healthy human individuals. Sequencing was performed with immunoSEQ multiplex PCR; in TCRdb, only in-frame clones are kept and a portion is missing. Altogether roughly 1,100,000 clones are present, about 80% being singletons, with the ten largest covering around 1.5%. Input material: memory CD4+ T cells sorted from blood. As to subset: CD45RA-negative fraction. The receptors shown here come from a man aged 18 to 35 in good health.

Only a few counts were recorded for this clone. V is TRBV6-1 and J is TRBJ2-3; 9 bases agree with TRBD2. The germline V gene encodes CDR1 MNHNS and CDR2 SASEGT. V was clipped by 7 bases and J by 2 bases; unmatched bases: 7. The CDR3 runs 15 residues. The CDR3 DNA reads TGTGCCAGCATTAGCGGGGGTCTCAACACAGATACGCAGTATTTT. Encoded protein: CASISGGLNTDTQYF.

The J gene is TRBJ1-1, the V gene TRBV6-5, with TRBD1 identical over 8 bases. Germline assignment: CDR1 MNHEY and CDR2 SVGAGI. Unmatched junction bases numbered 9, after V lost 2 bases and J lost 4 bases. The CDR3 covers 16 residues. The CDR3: CASSYGTGVEGTEAFF. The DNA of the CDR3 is TGTGCCAGCAGTTACGGGACAGGAGTGGAGGGCACTGAAGCTTTCTTT.

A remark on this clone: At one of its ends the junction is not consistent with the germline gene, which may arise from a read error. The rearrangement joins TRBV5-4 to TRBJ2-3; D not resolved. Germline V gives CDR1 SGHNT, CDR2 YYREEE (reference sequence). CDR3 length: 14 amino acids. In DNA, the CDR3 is TGTGCCAGCACCTGGAAGGGCGGCACAGATACGCAGTGTTTT. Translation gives CASTWKGGTDTQCF.

In DNA, the CDR3 is TGTGCCAGCAGCCCGGGACAGGCTAGCACAGATACGCAGTATTTT. Protein sequence: CASSPGQASTDTQYF. This sequence joins TRBV5-4 and TRBJ2-3; the match to TRBD1 covers 8 bases. J gave up 0 bases and V 4 bases, and 4 bases lay outside the gene matches. CDR3 length: 15 amino acids. Germline V lookup: CDR1 SGHNT, CDR2 YYREEE (reference sequence).

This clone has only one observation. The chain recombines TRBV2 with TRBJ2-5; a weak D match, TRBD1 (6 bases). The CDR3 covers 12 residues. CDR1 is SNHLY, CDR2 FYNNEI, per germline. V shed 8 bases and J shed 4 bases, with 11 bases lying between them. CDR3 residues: CASQGQGETQYF. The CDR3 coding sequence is TGTGCCAGCCAGGGACAAGGAGAGACCCAGTACTTC.

The CDR3 region has the DNA TGTGCCTGGAGTGTTATGGGGTACGTCCAAGAGACCCAGTACTTC. Protein: CAWSVMGYVQETQYF. V and J are TRBV30 and TRBJ2-5, with unresolved D. CDR1 and CDR2 from the germline V gene are GTSNPN and SVGIG (reference sequence). CDR3 length: 15 residues. V lost 0 bases, J lost 1 base, and 12 bases lay in between.

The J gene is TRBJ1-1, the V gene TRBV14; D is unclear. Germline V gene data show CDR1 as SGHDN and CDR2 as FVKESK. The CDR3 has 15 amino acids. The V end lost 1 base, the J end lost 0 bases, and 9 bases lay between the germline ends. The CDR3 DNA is TGTGCCAGCAGCCAAGGAACGTTTATGAACACTGAAGCTTTCTTT. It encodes CASSQGTFMNTEAFF.

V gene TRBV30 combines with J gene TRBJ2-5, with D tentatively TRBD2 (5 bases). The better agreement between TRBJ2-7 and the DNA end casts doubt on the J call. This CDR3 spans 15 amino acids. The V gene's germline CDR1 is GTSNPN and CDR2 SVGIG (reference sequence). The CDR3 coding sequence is TGTGCCTGGAGTGTCTGGGGAAGAGGGACCTACGAGCAGTACTTC. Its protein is CAWSVWGRGTYEQYF.

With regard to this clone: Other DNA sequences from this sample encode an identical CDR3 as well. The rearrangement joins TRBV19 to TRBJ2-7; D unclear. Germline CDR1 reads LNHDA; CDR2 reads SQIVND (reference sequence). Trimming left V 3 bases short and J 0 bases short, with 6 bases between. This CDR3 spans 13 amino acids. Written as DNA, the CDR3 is TGTGCCAGTAGTATCGGCGGCTCCTACGAGCAGTACTTC. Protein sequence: CASSIGGSYEQYF.

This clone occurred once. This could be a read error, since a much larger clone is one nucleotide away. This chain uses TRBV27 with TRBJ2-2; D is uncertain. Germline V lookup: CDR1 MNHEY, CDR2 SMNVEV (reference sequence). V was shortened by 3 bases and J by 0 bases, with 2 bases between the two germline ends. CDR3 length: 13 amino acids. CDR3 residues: CASSFPNTGELFF. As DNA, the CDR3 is TGTGCCAGCAGTTTCCCGAACACCGGGGAGCTGTTTTTT.

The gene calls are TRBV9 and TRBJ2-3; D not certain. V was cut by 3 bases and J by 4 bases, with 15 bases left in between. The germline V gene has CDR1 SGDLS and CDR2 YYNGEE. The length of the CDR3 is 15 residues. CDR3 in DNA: TGTGCCAGCAGCGCGAGCAATGGGTTGGCAGATACGCAGTATTTT. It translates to CASSASNGLADTQYF. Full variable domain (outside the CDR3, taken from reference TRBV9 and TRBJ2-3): DSGVTQTPKHLITATGQRVTLRCSPRSGDLSVYWYQQSLDQGLQFLIQYYNGEERAKGNILERFSAQQFPDLHSELNLSSLELGDSALYFCASSASNGLADTQYFGPGTRLTVL.

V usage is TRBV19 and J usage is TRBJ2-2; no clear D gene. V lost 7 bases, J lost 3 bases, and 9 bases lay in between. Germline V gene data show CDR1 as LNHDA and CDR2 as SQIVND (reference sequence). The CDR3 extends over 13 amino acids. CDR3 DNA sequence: TGTGCCAGTACCCCCGGCTACACCGGGGAGCTGTTTTTT. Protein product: CASTPGYTGELFF.

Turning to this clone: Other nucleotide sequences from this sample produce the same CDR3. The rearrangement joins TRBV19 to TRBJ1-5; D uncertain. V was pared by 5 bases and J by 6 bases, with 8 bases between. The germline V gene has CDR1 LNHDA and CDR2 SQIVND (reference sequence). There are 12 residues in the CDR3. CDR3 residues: CASSLGFQPQHF. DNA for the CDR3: TGTGCCAGTAGTCTCGGGTTTCAGCCCCAGCATTTT.

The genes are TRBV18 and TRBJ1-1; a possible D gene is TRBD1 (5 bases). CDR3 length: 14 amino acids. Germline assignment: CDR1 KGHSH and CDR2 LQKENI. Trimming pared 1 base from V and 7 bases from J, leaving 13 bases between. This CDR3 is CASSPLSREGEAFF. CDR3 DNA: TGTGCCAGCTCACCACTTAGCAGGGAAGGTGAAGCTTTCTTT.

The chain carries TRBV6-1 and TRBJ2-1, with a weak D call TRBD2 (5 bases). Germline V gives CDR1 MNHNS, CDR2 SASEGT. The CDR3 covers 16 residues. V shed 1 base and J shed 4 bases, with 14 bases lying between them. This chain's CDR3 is CASSEGGGPRYNEQFF. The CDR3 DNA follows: TGTGCCAGCAGTGAAGGCGGAGGACCGCGTTACAATGAGCAGTTCTTC.

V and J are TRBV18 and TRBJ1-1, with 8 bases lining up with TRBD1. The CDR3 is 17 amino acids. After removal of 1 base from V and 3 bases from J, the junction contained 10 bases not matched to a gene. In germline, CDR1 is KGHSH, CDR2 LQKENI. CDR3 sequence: CASSPLQGAGRDTEAFF. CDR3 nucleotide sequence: TGTGCCAGCTCACCACTTCAGGGGGCGGGTAGGGACACTGAAGCTTTCTTT.